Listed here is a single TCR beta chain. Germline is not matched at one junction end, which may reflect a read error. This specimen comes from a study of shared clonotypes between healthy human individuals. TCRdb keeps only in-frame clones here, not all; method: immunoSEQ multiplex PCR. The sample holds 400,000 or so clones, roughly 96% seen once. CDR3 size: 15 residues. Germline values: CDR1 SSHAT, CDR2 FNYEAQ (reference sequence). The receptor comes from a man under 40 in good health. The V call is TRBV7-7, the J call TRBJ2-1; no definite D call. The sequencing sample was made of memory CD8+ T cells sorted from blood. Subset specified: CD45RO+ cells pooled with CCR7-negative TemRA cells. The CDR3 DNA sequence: TGTGCTAGCAGCTCCCCCACACGGGTAGTTAATGAGCAGTTCTTC. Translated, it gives CASSSPTRVVNEQFF. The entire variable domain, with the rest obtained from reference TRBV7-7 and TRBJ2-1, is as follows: GAGVSQSPRYKVTKRGQDVTLRCDPISSHATLYWYQQALGQGPEFLTYFNYEAQPDKSGLPSDRFSAERPEGSISTLTIQRTEQRDSAMYRCASSSPTRVVNEQFFGPGTRLTVL.